Shown below are 32 T cell receptor beta chains from a single sample sequenced in a study of blood T cells in healthy people across ages. Combining a sample-barcoded 5' primer with a J-beta primer mix, a second PCR ran for about 7 to 11 cycles. Via MiXCR, TCRdb re-called the 5' RACE reads, giving one row per CDR3 protein. This sample has approximately 900,000 distinct CDR3 sequences, with 25% to 35% found just once. Separately, the same data were catalogued under a study of T cells of mothers and their children.

Sequenced material: blood. These receptors all stem from a woman aged 35 to 49 in good health.

In this sample, this clonotype turned up many times. J is TRBJ2-1 and V is TRBV7-3, with D perhaps matching TRBD1 or TRBD2 (5 bases each). The CDR3 consists of 16 residues. V dropped 4 bases and J dropped 4 bases, with 17 bases sitting between them. Germline V CDR1 and CDR2: SGHTA, FQGTGA. The CDR3 loop is CASSSGYGTEYNEQFF. The CDR3 nucleotides are TGTGCCAGCAGCTCCGGATATGGGACGGAATACAATGAGCAGTTCTTC.

This clonotype was detected ten times or more. J is TRBJ2-5 and V is TRBV5-1, with D possibly being TRBD1 (6 bases). This CDR3 has 15 residues. V dropped 10 bases and J dropped 11 bases, with 30 bases sitting between them. CDR1 SGHRS and CDR2 YFSETQ come from the germline V gene. This CDR3 reads CAVPNRDTPDVEQYF. The CDR3, as DNA: TGCGCCGTACCGAACCGGGACACCCCTGATGTGGAGCAGTACTTC.

This clonotype was found a few times. The junction differs from germline at one of its ends, possibly a read error. This chain joins TRBV4-3 and TRBJ2-3, with a tentative D call TRBD2 (5 bases). Germline assignment: CDR1 LGHNA and CDR2 YSLEER. The CDR3 sequence is 16 residues long. This CDR3 is CASSQGSAASTDTRYF. For the CDR3, the DNA is TGCGCCAGCAGCCAAGGGTCGGCAGCTAGCACAGATACGCGGTATTTT.

The chain links TRBV6-5 to TRBJ1-4; possible D gene TRBD1, 5 bases. V lost 0 bases, J lost 8 bases, and 16 bases lay in between. Germline V gene sequence: CDR1 MNHEY, CDR2 SVGAGI. The CDR3 covers 16 residues. In DNA, the CDR3 is TGTGCCAGCAGTTACTCGGGTTTGGGAGGGGCCGAAAAACTGTTTTTT. Translating gives CASSYSGLGGAEKLFF.

The table lists this clonotype with many counts. The genes are TRBV29-1 and TRBJ2-7, with D perhaps given as TRBD1 or TRBD2 (6 bases each). Trimming shortened V by 6 bases and J by 5 bases, and 14 bases separated the two germline ends. Germline V gene data show CDR1 as SQVTM and CDR2 as ANQGSEA. This CDR3 contains 12 residues. CDR3: CSVKGGPNEQYF. The DNA for the CDR3 is TGCAGCGTGAAGGGGGGACCCAACGAGCAGTACTTC.

The V gene is TRBV12-3 or TRBV12-4, the J gene TRBJ1-4; unclear D gene. With 3 bases removed from V and 11 bases from J, the gap between germline ends came to 13 bases. The CDR3 loop spans 13 amino acids. For the CDR3, the DNA is TGTGCCAGCAGTTTGGCCAGTGGATTTAAACTGTTTTTT. Residues: CASSLASGFKLFF.

The chain carries TRBV20-1 and TRBJ1-4, with D perhaps matching TRBD1 (6 bases). The CDR3 length is 14 residues. Germline values: CDR1 DFQATT, CDR2 SNEGSKA (reference sequence). Trimming shortened V by 5 bases and J by 2 bases, and 12 bases separated the two germline ends. The chain's CDR3 is CSAPPGVTNEKLFF. Here the CDR3 DNA reads TGCAGTGCTCCACCAGGGGTTACTAATGAAAAACTGTTTTTT.

This clonotype occurred many times. V gene TRBV5-1 combines with J gene TRBJ2-6, with 10 bases aligning to TRBD1. Germline CDR1 is SGHRS and CDR2 is YFSETQ. The CDR3 runs to 18 residues. J gave up 2 bases and V 0 bases, and 5 bases lay outside the gene matches. CDR3 region: CASSLVTGGVAGANVLTF. The CDR3, as DNA: TGCGCCAGCAGCTTGGTGACAGGGGGCGTCGCTGGGGCCAACGTCCTGACTTTC.

As DNA, the CDR3 is TGTGCCAGCAGCTTGACGGGTTCCCGGTTCGAGCAGTACTTC. Protein sequence: CASSLTGSRFEQYF. The chain has TRBV5-6 and TRBJ2-5; no firm D call. The end of the DNA aligns better with TRBJ2-7, so the J call may be wrong. Germline CDR1 is SGHDT and CDR2 is YYEEEE. This CDR3 is 14 amino acids long.

This clonotype occurred a few times. This clone may be a read error of a much larger clone one base away. J is TRBJ2-5 and V is TRBV3-1; 13 nucleotides match TRBD2. The CDR3 is made up of 17 amino acids. The trim removed 1 base at V and 9 bases at J, leaving 11 bases unmatched. Germline values: CDR1 LGHDT, CDR2 YNNKEL (reference sequence). The DNA for the CDR3 is TGTGCCAGCAGCCAAGCCCCGGGACTAGCGGGGTCGTCGCCCCAGTACTTC. It yields the protein CASSQAPGLAGSSPQYF.

This clonotype was detected many times. The gene calls are TRBV28 and TRBJ2-5; D not resolved. This CDR3 contains 13 residues. CDR1 is MDHEN, CDR2 SYDVKM, per germline. V was clipped by 5 bases and J by 5 bases, with 12 bases between them. The CDR3 DNA follows: TGTGCCAGCAGTGCCTCCCTGAGGGAGACCCAGTACTTC. Translating it yields CASSASLRETQYF.

This clonotype was detected only a few times. A much larger clone differs from this one at a single base, so this may be a read error. This chain links TRBV13 with TRBJ2-3; D is ambiguous. V was shortened by 5 bases and J by 4 bases, with 10 bases between the two germline ends. The CDR3 is 13 residues long. CDR1 is PRHDT and CDR2 is FYEKMQ in the germline V gene (reference sequence). The CDR3 DNA sequence: TGTGCCAGCAGCCTTGGTTGGGCAGATACGCAGTATTTT. This gives the protein CASSLGWADTQYF. The entire variable domain, with the rest obtained from reference TRBV13 and TRBJ2-3, is as follows: AAGVIQSPRHLIKEKRETATLKCYPIPRHDTVYWYQQGPGQDPQFLISFYEKMQSDKGSIPDRFSAQQFSDYHSELNMSSLELGDSALYFCASSLGWADTQYFGPGTRLTVL.

The chain links TRBV2 to TRBJ1-1, with 7 bases identical to TRBD1. There are 15 residues in the CDR3. Germline CDR1 SNHLY, CDR2 FYNNEI. Unmatched junction bases numbered 7, after V lost 6 bases and J lost 0 bases. In DNA form, the CDR3 reads TGTGCCAGCAGATTGGACAGGATGATGAACACTGAAGCTTTCTTT. Protein: CASRLDRMMNTEAFF. The whole variable domain, remainder taken from reference TRBV2 and TRBJ1-1, is EPEVTQTPSHQVTQMGQEVILRCVPISNHLYFYWYRQILGQKVEFLVSFYNNEISEKSEIFDDQFSVERPDGSNFTLKIRSTKLEDSAMYFCASRLDRMMNTEAFFGQGTRLTVV.

A note on this clonotype: Compared with germline, one end of the junction differs, possibly owing to a read error. The genes are TRBV3-1 and TRBJ2-3; 10 nucleotides match TRBD2. CDR3 length equals 15 residues. The germline CDR1 and CDR2 sequences are LGHDT and YNNKEL (reference sequence). CDR3 nucleotide sequence: TGTGCCAGCAGCCTTAGCGGGGGGATCACAGATACGCGGTATTTT. Translated, it gives CASSLSGGITDTRYF.

This chain links TRBV4-1 with TRBJ1-4; D is uncertain. Trimming cost V 0 bases and J 5 bases, with 13 bases left between them. This CDR3 region has 16 residues. Germline loops: CDR1 MGHRA, CDR2 YSYEKL. The chain's CDR3 is CASSQDLAAGNEKLFF. The CDR3 DNA reads as TGCGCCAGCAGCCAAGACCTTGCGGCAGGAAATGAAAAACTGTTTTTT.

At least ten counts were recorded for this clonotype. Here the CDR3 reads CSVVVGGYEQYF. The CDR3, as DNA: TGCAGCGTTGTAGTGGGGGGCTACGAGCAGTACTTC. The chain is built from TRBV29-1 and TRBJ2-7; D is perhaps TRBD2 (6 bases). Germline CDR1 reads SQVTM; CDR2 reads ANQGSEA. The CDR3 consists of 12 residues. The ends were cut back, 4 bases at V and 3 bases at J, with 10 bases in the middle.

This chain connects TRBV28 to TRBJ2-5; D could derive from TRBD1 or TRBD2 (5 bases each). The CDR3 is 17 residues long. With 1 base removed from V and 2 bases from J, the gap between germline ends came to 17 bases. Germline CDR1 is MDHEN and CDR2 is SYDVKM. CDR3 residues: CASSLYLRGSTQETQYF. The CDR3 nucleotides are TGTGCCAGCAGTTTATACTTGAGGGGCTCAACTCAAGAGACCCAGTACTTC.

In its sample, this clonotype was seen a few times. V gene TRBV6-6 combines with J gene TRBJ2-1; perhaps TRBD2 as D (5 bases). The J call is uncertain, as TRBJ2-7 better fits the DNA end. This CDR3 comprises 16 residues. Germline-derived CDR1 and CDR2 are MNHNY and SVGAGI (reference sequence). The CDR3 DNA follows: TGTGCCAGCAGTTGGACTCCGACGAGCTCCTACAATGAGCAGTACTTC. This translates into CASSWTPTSSYNEQYF.

The chain recombines TRBV20-1 with TRBJ1-4; no clear D. The V gene's germline CDR1 is DFQATT and CDR2 SNEGSKA (reference sequence). This CDR3 has 13 amino acids. The ends were cut back, 2 bases at V and 3 bases at J, with 7 bases in the middle. CDR3 sequence reads: CSARREPNEKLFF. The CDR3 nucleotides read TGCAGTGCTAGAAGAGAACCTAATGAAAAACTGTTTTTT.

The chain is built from TRBV27 and TRBJ1-6, with D perhaps matching TRBD1 (6 bases). With 2 bases removed from V and 10 bases from J, the gap between germline ends came to 18 bases. Germline loops: CDR1 MNHEY, CDR2 SMNVEV (reference sequence). The length of the CDR3 is 16 residues. CDR3 loop: CASSLRGGGAGSPLHF. In DNA form, the CDR3 reads TGTGCCAGCAGTTTAAGGGGTGGGGGGGCTGGCTCACCCCTCCACTTT.

The rearrangement joins TRBV28 to TRBJ1-6; possible D gene TRBD1, 6 bases. The CDR3 length is 15 residues. Germline V gene data show CDR1 as MDHEN and CDR2 as SYDVKM. Trimming stripped 5 bases from V and 7 bases from J, with 15 bases between. CDR3 bases: TGTGCCAGCAGTAGCTGGCAGGGGAAGAATTCACCCCTCCACTTT. The encoded protein is CASSSWQGKNSPLHF.

This clonotype was counted only a few times. This chain uses TRBV7-9 with TRBJ2-1; 12 bases agree with TRBD1. Germline values: CDR1 SEHNR, CDR2 FQNEAQ (reference sequence). The CDR3 length is 15 residues. The V and J ends lost 3 bases and 6 bases, in that order; junction bases with no gene match: 3. CDR3 bases: TGTGCCAGCAGCTTCGGGACAGGGGGCCTCAATGAGCAGTTCTTC. As protein: CASSFGTGGLNEQFF.

This chain links TRBV6-6 with TRBJ2-7; unclear D gene. CDR1 is MNHNY, CDR2 SVGAGI, per germline (reference sequence). V lost 7 bases, J lost 3 bases, and 10 bases lay in between. The CDR3 is made up of 12 amino acids. The CDR3 region is CASTGESYEQYF. CDR3 in DNA: TGTGCCAGCACAGGAGAAAGCTACGAGCAGTACTTC.

This clonotype was detected many times. V gene TRBV15 combines with J gene TRBJ1-2, with D uncertain. Per germline, CDR1 LNHNV and CDR2 YYDKDF (reference sequence). The CDR3 runs 13 residues. The germline V and J ends were trimmed by 4 bases and 2 bases, with 8 bases remaining between them. CDR3 in amino acids: CATSKDGNYGYTF. The CDR3 bases are TGTGCCACCAGCAAGGACGGAAACTATGGCTACACCTTC. The full variable domain, its missing parts supplied by reference TRBV15 and TRBJ1-2, is DAMVIQNPRYQVTQFGKPVTLSCSQTLNHNVMYWYQQKSSQAPKLLFHYYDKDFNNEADTPDNFQSRRPNTSFCFLDIRSPGLGDTAMYLCATSKDGNYGYTFGSGTRLTVV.

This clonotype was picked up a small number of times. The chain has TRBV3-1 and TRBJ1-1; TRBD1 aligns across 10 bases. CDR1 and CDR2 (germline): LGHDT, YNNKEL (reference sequence). V trimming: 4 bases; J trimming: 6 bases; junction bases outside the gene matches: 8. This CDR3 is 15 amino acids long. This chain's CDR3 is CASSLKDRGIAEAFF. The DNA of the CDR3 is TGTGCCAGCAGCCTAAAGGACAGGGGGATCGCTGAAGCTTTCTTT.

CDR3 nucleotide sequence: TGTGCCAGCAGTCCCGGGGAGGGCGGGAACATTTATGGCTACACCTTC. It is translated as CASSPGEGGNIYGYTF. The chain recombines TRBV7-2 with TRBJ1-2; D remains unclear. Germline CDR1 and CDR2: SGHTA and FQGNSA. The CDR3 covers 16 residues. V lost 6 bases, J lost 5 bases, and 22 bases lay in between.

The chain carries TRBV27 and TRBJ2-1; D ambiguous. Trimming removed 5 bases from V and 10 bases from J, with 18 bases in between. Germline CDR1 and CDR2: MNHEY and SMNVEV (reference sequence). There are 14 residues in the CDR3. In nucleotides, the CDR3 is TGTGCCAGCAGTACCGGACCAGCCTCCTACGAGCAGTTCTTC. Its translation is CASSTGPASYEQFF.

This clonotype was observed once. V usage is TRBV20-1 and J usage is TRBJ2-1; 9 bases map to TRBD2. CDR1 and CDR2 from the germline V gene are DFQATT and SNEGSKA (reference sequence). V dropped 6 bases and J dropped 0; count of bases not matched to a gene: 6. The CDR3 runs 15 residues. The CDR3 nucleotides are TGCAGTGCGTTCCTTAGCGGGAGCTCCTACAATGAGCAGTTCTTC. Translation: CSAFLSGSSYNEQFF.

CDR3 nucleotide sequence: TGTGCCACCAGTGTGGTTGCGGGAGGTTACAATGAGCAGTTCTTC. Amino acids: CATSVVAGGYNEQFF. The chain is built from TRBV24-1 and TRBJ2-1; 8 nucleotides align to TRBD2. Germline lookup yields CDR1 KGHDR and CDR2 SFDVKD. V was clipped by 5 bases and J by 4 bases; unmatched bases: 6. This CDR3 has 15 amino acids.

This clonotype was found many times. V gene TRBV20-1 combines with J gene TRBJ2-7; D tentatively reads TRBD1 or TRBD2 (5 bases each). In germline, CDR1 is DFQATT, CDR2 SNEGSKA (reference sequence). The V and J ends lost 3 bases and 3 bases respectively, with 18 bases between them. The CDR3 is made up of 15 amino acids. The CDR3 loop is CSARGDVGQGYEQYF. DNA of the CDR3: TGCAGTGCTAGGGGGGATGTTGGTCAGGGCTACGAGCAGTACTTC.

A note on this clonotype: A read error is possible here, since a much larger clone lies one base away. Here the CDR3 omits its conserved ending phenylalanine or tryptophan, so a read error is the likely source. This chain joins TRBV5-1 and TRBJ2-1, with 7 positions matching TRBD2. The V segment lost 4 bases and the J segment 0 bases; nucleotides outside the gene matches: 4. Germline CDR1 SGHRS, CDR2 YFSETQ. The CDR3 length is 15 residues. The CDR3 region is CASSPSGTSYNEQFV. The CDR3 DNA reads TGCGCCAGCAGCCCGAGCGGGACCTCCTACAATGAGCAGTTCGTC.

At least ten counts were recorded for this clonotype. The V call is TRBV5-1, the J call TRBJ1-6, with a tentative D call TRBD1 (5 bases). This CDR3 spans 15 amino acids. Per the germline V gene, CDR1 is SGHRS and CDR2 is YFSETQ. Trimming pared 4 bases from V and 8 bases from J, leaving 16 bases between. CDR3 region: CASSRTPESDSPLHF. In nucleotides, the CDR3 is TGCGCCAGCAGCCGGACACCTGAATCGGATTCACCCCTCCACTTT.